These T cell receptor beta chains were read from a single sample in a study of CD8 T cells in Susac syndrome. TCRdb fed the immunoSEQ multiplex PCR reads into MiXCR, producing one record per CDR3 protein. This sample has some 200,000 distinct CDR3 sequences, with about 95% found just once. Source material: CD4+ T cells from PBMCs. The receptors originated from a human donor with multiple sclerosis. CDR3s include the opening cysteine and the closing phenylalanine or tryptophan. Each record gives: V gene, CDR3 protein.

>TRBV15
CATRLGANTGELFF
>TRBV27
CASTQPPNTDTQYF
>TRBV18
CASSPTAGSRNEQFF
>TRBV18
CASSPPSDYNEQFF
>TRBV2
CASSPGWGGAFF
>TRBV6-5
CASRVPGGVGTQYF
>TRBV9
CASSVHGGPQHF
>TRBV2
CASTVRGGEEAQYF
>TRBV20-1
CSARLPMTGETQYF
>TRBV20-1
CSAPPPTDFLVYGYNEQFF
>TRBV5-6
CASSLGQAGNTIYF
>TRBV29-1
CSVVGQMNTEAFF
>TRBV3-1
CASSQDSPLHF
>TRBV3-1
CASSQDPTSSYNEQFF
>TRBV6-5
CASSYGGARETQYF
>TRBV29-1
CSVAGGTKETQYF
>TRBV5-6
CASSSLGSLDQPQHF
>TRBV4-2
CASSQEDEGYTF
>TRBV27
CASAWELNQPQHF
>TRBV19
CASSIVRQVNYGYTF
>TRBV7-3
CASSQSWSPHEQYF
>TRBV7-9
CASSEANTEAFF
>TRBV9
CASSPTSETYNEQFF
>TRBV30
CAWSQGLAGVFNEQFF
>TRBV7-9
CASSLVFRHSNEKLFF
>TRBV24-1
CATASGANVLTF
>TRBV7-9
CASSLRGGSYNEQFF
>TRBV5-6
CASSLVEAKNIQYF
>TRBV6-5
CASSYSGGPGETQYF
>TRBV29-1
CSVDHGIQETQYF
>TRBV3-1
CASSQAGGGTQYF
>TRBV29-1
CSALSTSTDTQYF
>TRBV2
CASRDAGTVKDTQYF
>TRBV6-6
CASSYSLGLASYEQYF
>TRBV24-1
CATSGRGSENIQYF
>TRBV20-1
CSARAGTSYNEQFF
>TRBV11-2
CASSLDYAGNTEAFF
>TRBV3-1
CASSQGRIIAEAFF
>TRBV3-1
CASSQVENTQYF
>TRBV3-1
CASSQIGGRRANIQYF
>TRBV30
CAWRDTSPRRLTDTQYF
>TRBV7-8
CASSSLAGIETQYF
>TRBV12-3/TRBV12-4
CASSWTGAGANVLTF
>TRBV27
CASRGSGTGELFF
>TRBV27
CASSPSASTQYF
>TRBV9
CASSEAPVTDTQYF
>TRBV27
CASSFRGRFNEQYF
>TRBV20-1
CSAPSPLVNEQFF
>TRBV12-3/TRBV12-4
CASRDDRSSPKNIQYF
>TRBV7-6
CASSPPHEQYF
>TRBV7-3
CASSHSGGSRYNEQFF
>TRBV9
CASSGGQPSNQPQHF
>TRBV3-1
CASSYGQVGQPQHF